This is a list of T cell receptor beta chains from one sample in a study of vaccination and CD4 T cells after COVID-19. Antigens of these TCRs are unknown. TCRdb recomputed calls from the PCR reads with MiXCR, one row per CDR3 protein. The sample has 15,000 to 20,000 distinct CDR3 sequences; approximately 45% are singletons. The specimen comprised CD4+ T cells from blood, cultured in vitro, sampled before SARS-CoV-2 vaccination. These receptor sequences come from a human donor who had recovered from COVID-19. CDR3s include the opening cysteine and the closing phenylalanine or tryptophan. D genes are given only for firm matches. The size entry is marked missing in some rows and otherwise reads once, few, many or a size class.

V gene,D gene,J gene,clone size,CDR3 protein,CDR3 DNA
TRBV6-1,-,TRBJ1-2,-,CASMWGQAFGGYTF,TGTGCCAGCATGTGGGGGCAGGCGTTTGGTGGCTACACCTTC
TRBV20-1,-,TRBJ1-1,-,CSARFAGRGNTEAFF,TGCAGTGCTAGATTCGCAGGGAGAGGGAACACTGAAGCTTTCTTT
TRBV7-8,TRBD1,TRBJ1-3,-,CASSLVLPGQGRNTIYF,TGTGCCAGCAGCTTAGTTCTCCCGGGACAGGGTAGGAACACCATATATTTT
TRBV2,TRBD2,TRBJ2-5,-,CASSGGGGETQYF,TGTGCCAGCAGTGGCGGGGGGGGTGAGACCCAGTACTTC
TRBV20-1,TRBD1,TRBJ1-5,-,CSAREVQGASQPQHF,TGCAGTGCTAGAGAAGTACAGGGGGCGAGTCAGCCCCAGCATTTT
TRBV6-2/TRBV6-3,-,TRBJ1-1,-,CASSSLQGVAEAFF,TGTGCCAGCAGTTCTTTACAGGGAGTCGCTGAAGCTTTCTTT
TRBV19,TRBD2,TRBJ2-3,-,CASSMRTSGVATDTQYF,TGTGCCAGTAGTATGCGAACTAGCGGGGTGGCCACAGATACGCAGTATTTT
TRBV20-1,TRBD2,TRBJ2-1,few,CSARAGLAGVYNEQFF,TGCAGTGCTAGAGCTGGACTAGCGGGAGTCTACAATGAGCAGTTCTTC
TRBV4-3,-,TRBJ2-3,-,CASSQDSAGVRADTQYF,TGCGCCAGCAGCCAAGATTCGGCAGGGGTGAGGGCAGATACGCAGTATTTT
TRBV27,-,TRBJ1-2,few,CASSLLRQTNFYGYTF,TGTGCCAGCAGTTTATTGAGGCAGACCAATTTCTATGGCTACACCTTC
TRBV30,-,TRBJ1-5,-,CAWSVSTVGGNQPQHF,TGTGCCTGGAGTGTTAGTACTGTGGGGGGTAACCAGCCCCAGCATTTT
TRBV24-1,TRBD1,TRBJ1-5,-,CATSDNRGNQPQHF,TGTGCCACCAGTGATAACAGGGGAAATCAGCCCCAGCATTTT
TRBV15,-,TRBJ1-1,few,CATSKVGLGATEAFF,TGTGCCACCAGTAAGGTAGGACTGGGGGCGACTGAAGCTTTCTTT
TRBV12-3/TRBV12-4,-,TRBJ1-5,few,CASSLGRQGYQPQHF,TGTGCCAGCAGTTTAGGGCGGCAGGGCTATCAGCCCCAGCATTTT
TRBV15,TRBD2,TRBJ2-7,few,CATSRRTSGSEQYF,TGTGCCACCAGCAGACGGACTAGCGGGAGCGAGCAGTACTTC
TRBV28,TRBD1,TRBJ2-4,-,CASSPGQEVAKNIQYF,TGTGCCAGCAGTCCCGGACAGGAGGTAGCCAAAAACATTCAGTACTTC
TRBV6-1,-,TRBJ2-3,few,CASSPSTDTQYF,TGTGCCAGCAGTCCGAGCACAGATACGCAGTATTTT
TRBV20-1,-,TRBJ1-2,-,CSSPQMGAEGYTF,TGCAGTTCCCCTCAAATGGGGGCTGAAGGCTACACCTTC
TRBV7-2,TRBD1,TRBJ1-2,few,CASSLGPDRGSGYTF,TGTGCCAGCAGCTTAGGCCCGGACAGGGGCAGTGGCTACACCTTC
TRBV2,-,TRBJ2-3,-,CASSDRDQSTDTQYF,TGTGCCAGCAGTGACAGGGATCAAAGCACAGATACGCAGTATTTT
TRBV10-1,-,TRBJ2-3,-,CASSDKSTQYF,TGCGCCAGCAGTGATAAGAGTACGCAGTATTTT
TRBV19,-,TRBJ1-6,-,CASSTGLGVNSPLHF,TGTGCCAGTAGTACTGGGTTGGGAGTTAATTCACCCCTCCACTTT
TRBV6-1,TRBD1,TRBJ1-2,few,CASSKQGALSYGYTF,TGTGCCAGCAGTAAGCAGGGGGCGCTTAGCTATGGCTACACCTTC
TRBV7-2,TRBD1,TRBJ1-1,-,CASSWNGDSTEAFF,TGTGCCAGCAGCTGGAACGGGGACAGCACTGAAGCTTTCTTT
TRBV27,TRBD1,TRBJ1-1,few,CASRTGGRGTEAFF,TGTGCCAGCAGGACAGGGGGCAGGGGCACTGAAGCTTTCTTT
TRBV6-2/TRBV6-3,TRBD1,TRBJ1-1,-,CASGLRDRDETEAFF,TGTGCCAGCGGGCTCCGGGACAGGGATGAAACTGAAGCTTTCTTT
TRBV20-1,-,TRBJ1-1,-,CSAGGGQYTEAFF,TGCAGTGCGGGCGGGGGCCAATACACTGAAGCTTTCTTT
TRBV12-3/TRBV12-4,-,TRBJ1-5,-,CASSSAGGGVQPQHF,TGTGCCAGCAGTTCCGCCGGTGGGGGGGTTCAGCCCCAGCATTTT
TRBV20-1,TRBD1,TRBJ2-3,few,CSASHGTGVPDTQYF,TGCAGTGCTAGTCATGGGACAGGGGTCCCAGATACGCAGTATTTT